This T cell receptor beta chain was captured in a study of T cells in Graves' hyperthyroidism and ophthalmopathy. Amplification of TCR beta CDR3 regions used RNA as the template. First-round RT-PCR with HTBI primers amplified the TCR CDR3 region. From the multiplex PCR reads, TCRdb called clonotypes with MiXCR, one entry per CDR3 protein. The data contain some 440,000 distinct CDR3 sequences, 15% to 17% of them singletons. Germline lookup yields CDR1 SGHTA and CDR2 FQGTGA. Trimming took 5 bases from V and 7 from J, leaving 15 bases between them. CDR3 size: 15 residues. The gene calls are TRBV7-3 and TRBJ1-6; a possible D gene is TRBD1 (6 bases). This TCR derives from a woman between 18 and 29 years old with Graves' hyperthyroidism. Sequencing input: blood. The chain's CDR3 is CASSPWGGANSPLHF. CDR3 DNA sequence: TGTGCCAGCAGCCCTTGGGGGGGGGCAAATTCACCCCTCCACTTT.